The T cell receptor (beta chain) under discussion was sequenced for a study of Graves' ophthalmopathy and Graves' hyperthyroidism. V shed 4 bases and J shed 6 bases, with 21 bases lying between them. Germline V lookup: CDR1 MNHEY, CDR2 SMNVEV (reference sequence). The CDR3 spans 16 residues. Amplified TCR beta CDR3 regions were obtained using RNA transcripts as template. HTBI primers were used in a first-round RT-PCR, which preceded a second-round multiplex PCR. TCRdb reprocessed the multiplex PCR reads via MiXCR and lists one record per CDR3 protein. The sample holds about 210,000 distinct CDR3 sequences, under 30% seen once.

This TCR was sampled from a man between 45 and 60 years old with Graves' ophthalmopathy. The J gene is TRBJ1-1, the V gene TRBV27; no clear D. The sequenced sample consisted of peripheral blood. CDR3 DNA sequence: TGTGCCAGCAGTTCCTCCCGGTTCCGAGGAAGGGCTGAAGCTTTCTTT. This encodes CASSSSRFRGRAEAFF.